This T cell receptor (beta chain) emerged from a study of shared clonotypes between healthy human individuals (dated by TCRdb to 2020 to 2021). Looking at the study overall: Three men and a couple of women, aged 18 to 49 years, made up the cohort. Per donor, three plates each were used for CD4 naive and CD4 memory, two for CD8 naive, and one for CD8 memory. The study deeply sequenced blood TCR repertoires of about 5 healthy adults to estimate repertoire size and the extent of clonotype sharing between individuals. Different laboratories and diverse techniques were used to prepare libraries and sequence TCR repertoires, to increase sequencing depth and limit assay-specific biases. Leukapheresis yielded between about 0.94 and 9.5 billion PBMCs per donor. Study-level results and caveats: Rarefaction of sorted-subset datasets indicated incomplete sequencing despite the large sequencing depth. Only blood was sampled, and tissue TCR repertoires likely differ from those in blood. Higher generation probabilities were observed for clonotypes shared by all four sorted-subset donors than for non-shared clonotypes. Based on pairwise subsampling, the degree of clonotype sharing among donors was expected to be affected by sequencing depth. Estimated clonotype richness was generally larger for naive than for memory subsets. The small number of donors limited the genetic and exposure-history diversity represented. Across a few donors, approximately 5% of naive CD4, around 3.5% of naive CD8, roughly 2.2% of memory CD4, and 0.4% of memory CD8 clonotypes were shared.

CDR1 and CDR2 (MNHEY, SVGAGI) derive from the germline V gene. The CDR3 has 14 amino acids, counting the end cysteine and phenylalanine. Here the CDR3 DNA is all that survives: 42 bases in frame from base 1. After removal of 6 bases from V and 2 bases from J, the junction retains 2 bases not matched to a gene. Concerning this clone itself: Its antigen target is currently unknown. The input lacks base qualities; no much larger clone sits a single base away. This specimen includes other DNA sequences encoding the same CDR3.

The donors were healthy, HIV-negative adults who had no recently reported acute infections or vaccinations. Every donor was a Caucasian adult residing in Nashville, Tennessee, USA. CD4+ T cells were enriched by magnetic negative selection; naive cells were then positively selected on CD45RA, and the negative fraction formed the memory subset. After blood collection by leukapheresis, PBMCs were isolated using Ficoll-Histopaque density gradient centrifugation and then cryopreserved in the vapor phase of liquid nitrogen. Analytical flow cytometry was used to check the purity and quantity of every magnetically sorted T cell population. Each sorted fraction had its genomic DNA isolated and then quantified by UV absorbance on a Nanodrop 2000c. TCR CDR3 regions were amplified from genomic DNA by multiplex PCR using the deep immunoSEQ assay. Genomic DNA extracted from each cell subset was distributed evenly over all wells of several immunoSEQ 96-well plates, and each plate served as one replicate. Each replicate PCR for sorted subsets received about 180 ng genomic DNA, equal to roughly 30,000 T cell genomes. Purified libraries were quantified with a Qubit 3.0 fluorometer, sized on a Bioanalyzer 2100, and re-quantified with the KAPA Library Quantification kit. Every immunoSEQ 96-well plate was sequenced on a dedicated single-read 150-cycle Illumina NextSeq 550 flow cell. As for the authors' bioinformatics: Because only junctional sequences without quality scores were contained in the immunoSEQ output, filtering matching that applied to full-length reads could not be performed. Sequences were annotated with PyIR, a Python wrapper for IgBLAST v1.9, using IMGT germline references to assign V/J genes and CDR3. Reads were filtered out if the reads had weak V/J assignments (E-value above 1e-6), no CDR3, stop codons, out-of-frame junctions, or ambiguous translated residues. A V3J clonotype was defined by an identical inferred V gene, J gene, and CDR3 amino acid sequence. Percentage overlap between repertoires was calculated by dividing the number of shared unique clonotypes by the size of the smaller repertoire. RTK rarefaction, the Chao1 estimator, and Recon v2.1 estimates of unobserved clonotypes were used to assess repertoire richness. For all TCRbeta clonotypes obtained by the gDNA method from several donors, generation probabilities were computed with OLGA. Drawn from immuneACCESS, this table holds only the in-frame rearrangements with V and J called that TCRdb kept. Clones are partly lost; checked studies trace under half to an unresolved V gene and leave the rest unexplained. V, J and clone size were drawn from that table, and D and trimming were deduced from the DNA. The sample table shows about 520,000 clones, and 95% to 97% are seen once. The ten most abundant clones make up approximately 0.067% of the sample.

Sequencing was performed on naive CD4+ T cells sorted from blood. Taken with the paper, the label for cell subset or site translates to: CD45RA+ positively selected. The chain employs TRBV6-5 and TRBJ1-5; TRBD1 agrees with 9 junctional bases. The TCR was taken from a young woman in good health. This receptor carries the CDR3 CASRTGGGNQPQHF. The nucleotides are TGTGCCAGCAGGACAGGGGGTGGCAATCAGCCCCAGCATTTT.